The T cell receptor (beta chain) under discussion was sequenced for a study of cytomegalovirus exposure and HLA in healthy donors (dated by TCRdb to 2017 to 2019). Regarding the complete study: An earlier analysis of some 620 of the donors reported approximately 280 Gb of sequence data and 100 million to 120 million unique TCR beta sequences obtained from roughly 170 million T cells. An early release covering roughly 640 HLA-typed donors comprised about 300 gigabases of sequencing data and approximately 85 million unique TCR sequences. Of the roughly 390 genotyped donors, 80% to 90% were placed in the genetic ancestry cluster associated with self-reported Caucasian donors. The study was designed to test whether signatures of past pathogen exposure could be identified by cataloging public T cell receptors. Using immunosequencing, the study profiled T cell repertoires from 640 or so subjects and related those repertoires to cytomegalovirus serostatus. Along with the approximately 700-subject first cohort, a separate validation cohort of over 90 different subjects was used. High-throughput TCR immunosequencing, statistical association of individual TCRs with disease status, and machine learning were combined to predict cytomegalovirus infection status. A later analysis re-examined previously published TCR beta repertoires from 500 to 700 donors and added high-resolution HLA genotyping to investigate patterns of TCR occurrence. In the later analysis, no new phenotypic data were used to find candidate immune exposures; instead, reliance was placed on TCR beta sequences and their occurrence across donors. An earlier analysis of 587 of the donors used high-throughput TCR beta sequencing to judge whether each TCR beta V gene segment behaved as functional or pseudogenic. Donor age, sex, ethnicity and CMV serostatus were collected together with the repertoire data. A later genetic analysis used genome-wide SNP genotypes for about three fifths of the 666 donors, treating that subset as a discovery cohort. Every repertoire in the discovery cohort had been generated on one and the same sequencing platform. Class I and class II HLA loci were covered by the typing at four-digit resolution. The number of typed donors differed by locus: about 620-630 for A, B, C, DRB1 and DQB1; approximately 530 for DQA1; about 600 for DPA1; and some 470 for DPB1. Because of strong linkage in the cohort, roughly five DR-DQ haplotypes were treated as single units for association and clustering. Among 398 genotyped donors of the cohort, an average of roughly 240,000 unique TCR beta nucleotide sequences were sequenced per donor, roughly 18% of them non-productive. On the study overall, not on this receptor specifically: Because some donors lacked HLA typing at each locus, the association tests relied only on the typed subset. For the cohort, immune exposure information was limited to CMV serostatus. The study listed 150 to 200 TCR beta chains as associated with cytomegalovirus. A later analysis found that most CMV-associated TCR beta chains appeared HLA-restricted, with HLA associations seemingly driven largely by CMV exposure. In a later analysis, HLA-associated TCR beta chains showed more clonal expansion and lower generation probabilities than non-associated chains that were equally common. Broadly in line with IMGT annotations, most TCR beta V segments showed up in productive rearrangements about 87% or about 30% of the time in an earlier analysis of under 700 of the donors. According to a later genetic analysis, donors in an Asian-associated ancestry cluster had fewer N-insertions in productive TCRs than the approximately 670-donor mean. A further reported finding was that TCR beta sequences accurately predicted the HLA-A and HLA-B alleles for most subjects in the first cohort. An association between a missense DCLRE1C variant and V-gene and J-gene trimming of TCR beta chains was found in a later genetic analysis and replicated in an independent cohort. Several of the top co-occurrence clusters appeared to be linked to parvovirus B19, influenza, CMV and Epstein-Barr virus, according to a later analysis. Some 16 rarely observed V segments, including chromosome 9 orphons, were excluded from the earlier analysis of approximately 500 of the donors because counts were too low. In both the original and validation cohorts, the classifier was reported to diagnose cytomegalovirus status with high specificity and sensitivity. While some public TCRs were present in many individuals, most TCR sequences turned up only very rarely across donors. According to a later analysis, TCR association rates differed among HLA loci, with DRB1 alleles showing the most associated TCRs and HLA-C alleles showing the fewest. When HLA alleles, especially DR and DQ, strongly co-occurred, attributing TCR associations to individual alleles was difficult. This cohort had only TCR beta chains sequenced, and the lack of alpha or paired-chain data limited which features could be detected. Linkage disequilibrium might explain the correlated functional status among segregating V segments, but an unknown experimental factor could not be ruled out. The 87-base-pair reads could not distinguish some IMGT-functional V segments, including TRBV6-2 and TRBV6-3, so those segments were excluded. The authors suggested that the approach could potentially be extended to other disease states and immunological phenotypes. Presence/absence analyses assumed roughly uniform sequencing depth across donors, an assumption that may not hold. In vitro tests confirmed that three of the cytomegalovirus-associated TCR beta chains recognize cytomegalovirus antigens. A group of highly shared sequence variants was considered likely to be a technical artifact of the sequencing pipeline. Specific HLA alleles were associated with 15,000 to 20,000 TCR beta sequences at a false discovery rate of 0.05 in a later analysis.

As to this clone: Its antigen target is currently unknown. No base quality values were provided; no much bigger clone lies one nucleotide off.

Library generation was performed with the immunoSEQ multiplex PCR assay. A mixture of 60 forward primers for TCR Vbeta segments and 13 reverse primers for TCR Jbeta segments was used in the multiplex PCR. Amplification of the CDR3 region of rearranged TCR beta genes was performed with a multiplex PCR assay on genomic DNA. Amplified TCR beta libraries were sequenced as 87-base-pair reads on the Illumina HiSeq System. In the source study's methods: A later analysis counted some 80 million unique TCR beta chains across the approximately 700 repertoires, and around 12 million of these chains were shared by at least two donors. To remove PCR and sequencing errors, raw reads were error-corrected and collapsed into unique sequences using a nearest-neighbor algorithm that merged closely related sequences. Alignment of CDR3 sequences to IMGT reference sequences was used to assign V, D and J gene segments. For a sequence to be retained, a match of at least six nucleotides to both a V gene segment and a J gene segment was required. A rearrangement counted as productive if the CDR3 had no stop codons and remained in frame with V and J, and every other rearrangement counted as non-productive. CDR3 was defined according to IMGT convention as the region running from the second conserved V-encoded cysteine to the conserved J-encoded phenylalanine. The earlier analysis of about 640 of the donors excluded any sequence lacking an unambiguous match to a single V gene segment. An earlier analysis of 550 to 650 of the donors classified V segments as functional when productive rearrangements were above 56.7% and as segregating when the standard deviation between donors was above 5%. A statistical classification framework was built to diagnose cytomegalovirus status from the catalog of TCR beta chain sequences. V and J gene assignment, in a later analysis, came from comparing TCR nucleotide sequences with IMGT/GENE-DB human TR gene sequences. In a later analysis, CDR3 sequences and most-parsimonious VDJ recombination scenarios were assigned using the TCRdist pipeline. A later analysis defined each TCR beta chain by its CDR3 amino acid sequence plus V-gene family, and excluded reads lacking a unique V-gene family. To address suspected cross-contamination and a sequencing artifact, a later analysis removed roughly 640 highly shared, low-generation-probability nucleotide sequences. For each public chain, a later analysis derived a clonal expansion index from normalized ranks of inferred template counts within each repertoire. In a later analysis, generation probabilities were computed using a VDJ recombination model fitted to out-of-frame rearrangements, and the results were checked against IGoR. A later analysis scored TCR-TCR, TCR-HLA and TCR-CMV co-occurrence with hypergeometric tests, applying a repertoire-size bias correction to TCR pairs. A later analysis estimated false discovery rates by permuting HLA or CMV assignments 20 times. A later analysis grouped co-occurring TCRs with DBSCAN, adding TCRdist sequence similarity when clustering within HLA-allele-positive subsets. Co-occurrence clustering excluded repertoires with fewer than 30,000 or more than 120,000 public chains, plus five with anomalous nucleotide sharing. The source is immuneACCESS, and TCRdb retained only in-frame sequences with V and J called. Part of the clones is not carried over; for the studies checked, unresolved V genes explain less than half of this, and the remainder is unexplained. The V and J calls and clone size were taken over from that table, and D and trimming were inferred from the DNA. For this sample there are 90,000 to 130,000 clones; 80% to 85% appear just once. About 3.2% of the sample goes to the ten largest clones.

The cohort consisted of approximately 670 healthy bone marrow donors. All cohort members were sampled while nominally healthy, although unrecorded immune exposures were likely present. The donor was CMV seropositive and was included in the group of 250 to 300 seropositive cohort members. A peripheral blood sample was collected from each donor, and TCR beta sequencing was performed on peripheral blood mononuclear cells. The Qiagen DNeasy Blood Extraction Kit was used to extract genomic DNA from the blood cell samples. After removal of 6 bases from V and 4 bases from J, the junction retains 12 bases not matched to a gene. Counted from cysteine to phenylalanine, this CDR3 has 18 amino acids. This entry keeps only the CDR3 DNA: 54 bases, framed from base 1. Via the germline V gene (reference sequence), CDR1 is PRHDT and CDR2 FYEKMQ.

Specimen: PBMCs. Here the chain combines TRBV13 and TRBJ2-3; 14 central nucleotides agree with TRBD2. The receptor's source is a woman aged 60-70 years in good health and CMV-seropositive. The CDR3 region: CASSFPGLAGANSDTQYF. Here is the DNA: TGTGCCAGCAGTTTCCCGGGACTAGCGGGAGCGAATTCAGATACGCAGTATTTT.